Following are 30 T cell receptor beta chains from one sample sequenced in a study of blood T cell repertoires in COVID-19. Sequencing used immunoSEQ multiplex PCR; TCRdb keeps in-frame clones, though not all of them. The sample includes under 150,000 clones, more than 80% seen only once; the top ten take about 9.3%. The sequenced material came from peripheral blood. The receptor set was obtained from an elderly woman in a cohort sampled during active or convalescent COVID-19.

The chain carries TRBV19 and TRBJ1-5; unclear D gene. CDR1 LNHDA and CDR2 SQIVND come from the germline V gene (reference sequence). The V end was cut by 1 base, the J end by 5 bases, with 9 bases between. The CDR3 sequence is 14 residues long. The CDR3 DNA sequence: TGTGCCAGTAGTATAGGCACCGGTGATCAGCCCCAGCATTTT. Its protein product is CASSIGTGDQPQHF. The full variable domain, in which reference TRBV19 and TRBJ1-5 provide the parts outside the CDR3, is DGGITQSPKYLFRKEGQNVTLSCEQNLNHDAMYWYRQDPGQGLRLIYYSQIVNDFQKGDIAEGYSVSREKKESFPLTVTSAQKNPTAFYLCASSIGTGDQPQHFGDGTRLSIL.

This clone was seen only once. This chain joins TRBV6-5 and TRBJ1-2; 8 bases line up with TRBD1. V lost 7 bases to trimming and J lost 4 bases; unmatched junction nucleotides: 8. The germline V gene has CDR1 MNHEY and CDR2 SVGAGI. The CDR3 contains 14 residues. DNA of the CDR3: TGTGCCAGCAAATATGGGACAGGCCTCTATGGCTACACCTTC. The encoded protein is CASKYGTGLYGYTF.

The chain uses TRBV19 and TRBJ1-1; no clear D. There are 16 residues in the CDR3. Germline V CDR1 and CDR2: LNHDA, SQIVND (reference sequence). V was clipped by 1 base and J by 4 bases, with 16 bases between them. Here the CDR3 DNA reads TGTGCCAGTAGTATAGCAAGGCCCGGCCGAGGCACTGAAGCTTTCTTT. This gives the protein CASSIARPGRGTEAFF.

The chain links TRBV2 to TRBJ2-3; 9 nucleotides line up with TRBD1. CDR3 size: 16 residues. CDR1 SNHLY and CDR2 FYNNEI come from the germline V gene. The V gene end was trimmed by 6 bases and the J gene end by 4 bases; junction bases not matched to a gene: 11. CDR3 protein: CASSEGTGRAADTQYF. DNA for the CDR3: TGTGCCAGCAGCGAGGGGACAGGGAGGGCCGCAGATACGCAGTATTTT.

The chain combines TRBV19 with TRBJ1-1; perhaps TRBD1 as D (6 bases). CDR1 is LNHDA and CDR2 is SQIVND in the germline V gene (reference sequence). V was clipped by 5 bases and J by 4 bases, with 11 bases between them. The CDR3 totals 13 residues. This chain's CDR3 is CASSPRGGTEAFF. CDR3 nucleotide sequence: TGTGCCAGTAGTCCCCGAGGGGGCACTGAAGCTTTCTTT.

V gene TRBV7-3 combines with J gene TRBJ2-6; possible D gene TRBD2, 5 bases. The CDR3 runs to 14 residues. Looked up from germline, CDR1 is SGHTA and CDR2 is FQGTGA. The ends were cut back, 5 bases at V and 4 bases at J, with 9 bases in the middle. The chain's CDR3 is CASSPGSGANVLTF. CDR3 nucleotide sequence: TGTGCCAGCAGCCCGGGAAGCGGGGCCAACGTCCTGACTTTC. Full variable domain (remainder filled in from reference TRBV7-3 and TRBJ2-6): GAGVSQTPSNKVTEKGKYVELRCDPISGHTALYWYRQSLGQGPEFLIYFQGTGAADDSGLPNDRFFAVRPEGSVSTLKIQRTERGDSAVYLCASSPGSGANVLTFGAGSRLTVL.

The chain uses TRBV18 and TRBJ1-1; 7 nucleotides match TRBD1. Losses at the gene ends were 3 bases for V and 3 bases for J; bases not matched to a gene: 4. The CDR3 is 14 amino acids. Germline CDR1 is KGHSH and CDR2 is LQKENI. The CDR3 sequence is CASSPNRGDTEAFF. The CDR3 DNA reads TGTGCCAGCTCACCCAACAGGGGAGACACTGAAGCTTTCTTT.

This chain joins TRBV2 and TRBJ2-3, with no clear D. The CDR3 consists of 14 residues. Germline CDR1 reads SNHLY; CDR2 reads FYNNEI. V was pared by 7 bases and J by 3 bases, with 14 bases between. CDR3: CASKSTPFTDTQYF. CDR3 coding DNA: TGTGCCAGCAAAAGCACTCCTTTTACAGATACGCAGTATTTT.

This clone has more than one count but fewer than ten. The CDR3 reads CASRWPNTGELFF. In DNA, the CDR3 is TGTGCCAGCAGGTGGCCGAACACCGGGGAGCTGTTTTTT. The V and J genes are TRBV19 and TRBJ2-2; D not certain. The ends were cut back, 9 bases at V and 0 bases at J, with 8 bases in the middle. Germline V gives CDR1 LNHDA, CDR2 SQIVND (reference sequence). This CDR3 comprises 13 residues. Full variable domain (remainder filled in from reference TRBV19 and TRBJ2-2): DGGITQSPKYLFRKEGQNVTLSCEQNLNHDAMYWYRQDPGQGLRLIYYSQIVNDFQKGDIAEGYSVSREKKESFPLTVTSAQKNPTAFYLCASRWPNTGELFFGEGSRLTVL.

The CDR3 region has the DNA TGTGCCACCGTGTCTTCCGGGACAGGGGTGGAGACCCAGTACTTC. This gives the protein CATVSSGTGVETQYF. The chain uses TRBV2 and TRBJ2-5; TRBD1 matches at 10 bases. This CDR3 spans 15 amino acids. Germline V lookup: CDR1 SNHLY, CDR2 FYNNEI. The V gene end was trimmed by 10 bases and the J gene end by 5 bases; junction bases not matched to a gene: 13.

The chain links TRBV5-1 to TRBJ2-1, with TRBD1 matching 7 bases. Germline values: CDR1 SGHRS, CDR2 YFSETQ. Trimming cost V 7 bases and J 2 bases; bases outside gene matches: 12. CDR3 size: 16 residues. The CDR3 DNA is TGCGCCAGCGGGGAAATACAGGGGATGGCCTACAATGAGCAGTTCTTC. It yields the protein CASGEIQGMAYNEQFF.

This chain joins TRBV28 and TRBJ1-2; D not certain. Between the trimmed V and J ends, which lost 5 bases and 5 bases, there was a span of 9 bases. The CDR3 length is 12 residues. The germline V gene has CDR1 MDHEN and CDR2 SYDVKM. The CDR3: CASSTRMYGYTF. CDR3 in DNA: TGTGCCAGCAGTACCAGGATGTATGGCTACACCTTC.

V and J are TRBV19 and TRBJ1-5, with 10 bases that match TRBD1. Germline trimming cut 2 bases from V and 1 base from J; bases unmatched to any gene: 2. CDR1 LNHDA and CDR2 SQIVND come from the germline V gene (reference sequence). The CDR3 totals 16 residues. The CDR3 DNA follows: TGTGCCAGTAGTATACGGACAGGGGGGAGCAATCAGCCCCAGCATTTT. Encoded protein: CASSIRTGGSNQPQHF.

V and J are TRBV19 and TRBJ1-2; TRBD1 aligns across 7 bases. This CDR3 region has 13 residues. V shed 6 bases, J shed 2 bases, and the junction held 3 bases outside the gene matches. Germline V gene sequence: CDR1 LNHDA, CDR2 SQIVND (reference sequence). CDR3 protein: CASSKTGNYGYTF. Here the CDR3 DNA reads TGTGCCAGTAGCAAGACAGGGAACTATGGCTACACCTTC.

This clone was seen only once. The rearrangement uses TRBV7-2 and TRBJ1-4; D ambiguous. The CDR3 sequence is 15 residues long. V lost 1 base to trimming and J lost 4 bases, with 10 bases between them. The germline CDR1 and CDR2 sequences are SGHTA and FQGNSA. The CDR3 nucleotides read TGTGCCAGCAGCTTAGAAACAGCCCGTAATGAAAAACTGTTTTTT. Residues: CASSLETARNEKLFF. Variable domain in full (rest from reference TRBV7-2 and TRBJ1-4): GAGVSQSPSNKVTEKGKDVELRCDPISGHTALYWYRQSLGQGLEFLIYFQGNSAPDKSGLPSDRFSAERTGGSVSTLTIQRTQQEDSAVYLCASSLETARNEKLFFGSGTQLSVL.

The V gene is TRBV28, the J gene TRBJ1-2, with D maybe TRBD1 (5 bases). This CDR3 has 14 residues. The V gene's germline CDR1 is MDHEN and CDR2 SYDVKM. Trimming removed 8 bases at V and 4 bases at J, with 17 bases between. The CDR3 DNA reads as TGTGCCAGCCTAAGGAGGGGTTTCGGCTATGGCTACACCTTC. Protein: CASLRRGFGYGYTF.

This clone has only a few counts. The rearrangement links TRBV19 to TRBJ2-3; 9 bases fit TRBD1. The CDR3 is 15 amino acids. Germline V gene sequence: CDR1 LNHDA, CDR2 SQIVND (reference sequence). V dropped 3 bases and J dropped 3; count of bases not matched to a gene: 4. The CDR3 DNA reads TGTGCCAGTAGTATCGGACAGGGGTTAACAGATACGCAGTATTTT. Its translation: CASSIGQGLTDTQYF.

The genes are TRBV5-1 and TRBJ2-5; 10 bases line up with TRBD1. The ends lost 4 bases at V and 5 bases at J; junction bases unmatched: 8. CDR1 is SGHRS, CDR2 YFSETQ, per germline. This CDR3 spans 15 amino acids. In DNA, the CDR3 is TGCGCCAGCAGCAAAAGACAGGGGGCGGGTGAGACCCAGTACTTC. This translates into CASSKRQGAGETQYF.

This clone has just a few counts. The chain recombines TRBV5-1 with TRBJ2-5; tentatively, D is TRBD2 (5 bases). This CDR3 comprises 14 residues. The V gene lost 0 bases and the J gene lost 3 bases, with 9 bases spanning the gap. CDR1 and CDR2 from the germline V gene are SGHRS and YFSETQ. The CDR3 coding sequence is TGCGCCAGCAGCTTGGCCGGGGTGGAAGAGACCCAGTACTTC. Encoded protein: CASSLAGVEETQYF.

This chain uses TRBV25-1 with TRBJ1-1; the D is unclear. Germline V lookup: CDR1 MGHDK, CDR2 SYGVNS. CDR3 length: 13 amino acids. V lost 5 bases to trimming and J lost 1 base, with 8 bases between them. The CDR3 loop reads CASSLGENTEAFF. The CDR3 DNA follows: TGTGCCAGCAGTCTCGGTGAGAACACTGAAGCTTTCTTT.

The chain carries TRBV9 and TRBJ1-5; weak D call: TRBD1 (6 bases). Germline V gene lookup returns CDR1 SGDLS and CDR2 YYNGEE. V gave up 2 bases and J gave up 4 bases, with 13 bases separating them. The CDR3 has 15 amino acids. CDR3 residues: CASSVSGGRNQPQHF. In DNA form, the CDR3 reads TGTGCCAGCAGCGTCAGTGGGGGCCGAAATCAGCCCCAGCATTTT. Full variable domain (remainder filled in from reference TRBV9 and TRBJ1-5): DSGVTQTPKHLITATGQRVTLRCSPRSGDLSVYWYQQSLDQGLQFLIQYYNGEERAKGNILERFSAQQFPDLHSELNLSSLELGDSALYFCASSVSGGRNQPQHFGDGTRLSIL.

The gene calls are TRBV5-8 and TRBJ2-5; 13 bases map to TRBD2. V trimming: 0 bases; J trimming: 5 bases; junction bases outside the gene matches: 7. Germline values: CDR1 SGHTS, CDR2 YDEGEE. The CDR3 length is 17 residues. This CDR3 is CASSLGRLAGGRETQYF. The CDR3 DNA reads TGTGCCAGCAGCTTGGGGAGACTAGCGGGGGGTCGGGAGACCCAGTACTTC.

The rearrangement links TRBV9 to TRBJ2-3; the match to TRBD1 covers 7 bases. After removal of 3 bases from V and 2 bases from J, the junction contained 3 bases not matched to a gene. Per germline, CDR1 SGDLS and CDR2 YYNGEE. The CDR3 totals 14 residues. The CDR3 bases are TGTGCCAGCAGCGCGGGACAGAACACAGATACGCAGTATTTT. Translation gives CASSAGQNTDTQYF.

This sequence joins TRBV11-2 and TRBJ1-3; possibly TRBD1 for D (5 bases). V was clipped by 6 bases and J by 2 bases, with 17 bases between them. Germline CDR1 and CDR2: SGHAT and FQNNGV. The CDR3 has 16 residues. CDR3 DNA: TGTGCCAGCAGACTAACCGGGACTTTAACTGGAAACACCATATATTTT. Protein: CASRLTGTLTGNTIYF.

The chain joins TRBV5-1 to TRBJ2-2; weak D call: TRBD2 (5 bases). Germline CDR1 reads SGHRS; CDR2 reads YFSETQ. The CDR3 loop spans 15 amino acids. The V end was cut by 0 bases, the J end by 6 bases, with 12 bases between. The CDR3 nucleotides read TGCGCCAGCAGCTTGGCCCTCGGGGTAGCCGGGGAGCTGTTTTTT. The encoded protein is CASSLALGVAGELFF.

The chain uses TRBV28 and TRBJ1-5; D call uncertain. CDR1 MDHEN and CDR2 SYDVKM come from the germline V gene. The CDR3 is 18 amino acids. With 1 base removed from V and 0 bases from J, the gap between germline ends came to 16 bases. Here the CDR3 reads CASSLYPPRIYSNQPQHF. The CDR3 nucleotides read TGTGCCAGCAGTTTATACCCTCCCAGGATCTATAGCAATCAGCCCCAGCATTTT. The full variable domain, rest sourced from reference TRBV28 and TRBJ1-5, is DVKVTQSSRYLVKRTGEKVFLECVQDMDHENMFWYRQDPGLGLRLIYFSYDVKMKEKGDIPEGYSVSREKKERFSLILESASTNQTSMYLCASSLYPPRIYSNQPQHFGDGTRLSIL.

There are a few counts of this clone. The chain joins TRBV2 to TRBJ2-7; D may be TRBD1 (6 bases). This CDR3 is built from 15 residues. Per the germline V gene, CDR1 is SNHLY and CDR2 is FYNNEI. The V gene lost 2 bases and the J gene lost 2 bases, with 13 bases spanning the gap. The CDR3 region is CASSEQGSKTYEQYF. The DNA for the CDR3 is TGTGCCAGCAGTGAACAGGGGTCTAAAACCTACGAGCAGTACTTC.

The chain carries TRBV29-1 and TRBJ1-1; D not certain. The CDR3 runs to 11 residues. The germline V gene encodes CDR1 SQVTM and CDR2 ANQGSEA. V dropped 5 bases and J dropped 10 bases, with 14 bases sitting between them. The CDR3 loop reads CSVHTGESAFF. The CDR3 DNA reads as TGCAGCGTTCATACCGGGGAGTCAGCTTTCTTT.

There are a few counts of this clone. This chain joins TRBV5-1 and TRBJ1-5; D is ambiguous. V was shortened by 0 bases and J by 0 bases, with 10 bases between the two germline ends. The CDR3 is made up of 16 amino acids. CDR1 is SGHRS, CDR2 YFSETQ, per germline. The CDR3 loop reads CASSLEPEVSNQPQHF. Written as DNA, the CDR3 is TGCGCCAGCAGCTTGGAGCCAGAGGTTAGCAATCAGCCCCAGCATTTT.

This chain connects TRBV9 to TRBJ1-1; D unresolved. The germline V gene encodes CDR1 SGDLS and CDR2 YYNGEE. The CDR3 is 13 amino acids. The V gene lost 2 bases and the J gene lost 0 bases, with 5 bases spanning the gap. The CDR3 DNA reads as TGTGCCAGCAGCGTTTTCTTGAACACTGAAGCTTTCTTT. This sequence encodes CASSVFLNTEAFF.